One and the same sample provided the 18 T cell receptor beta chains below, sequenced in a study of T-cell memory formation after mild COVID-19. TCRdb independently ran MiXCR on the 5' RACE reads; one entry per CDR3 protein. This sample has roughly 140,000 distinct CDR3 sequences, with roughly 13% found just once. The sequencing sample was made of PBMCs or a T cell subset sorted from them (not recorded which). These receptors were obtained from an adult woman who had mild COVID-19 (a few samples of this study predate the infection). Cell type and time point are not known.

This clonotype occurred a few times. The genes are TRBV12-3 or TRBV12-4 and TRBJ1-1, with TRBD1 matching 9 bases. There are 13 residues in the CDR3. Trimming cost V 6 bases and J 4 bases; bases outside gene matches: 3. CDR3 bases: TGTGCCAGCAGGGGACAGGGAGCCACTGAAGCTTTCTTT. This sequence encodes CASRGQGATEAFF.

This clonotype was seen a few times. J is TRBJ2-7 and V is TRBV24-1, with D perhaps matching TRBD1 (6 bases). Germline CDR1 KGHDR, CDR2 SFDVKD. Trimming took 4 bases from V and 4 from J, leaving 19 bases between them. The CDR3 contains 16 residues. Here the CDR3 reads CATSDPHAGVNYEQYF. CDR3 nucleotides: TGTGCCACCAGTGACCCCCACGCAGGGGTCAATTACGAGCAGTACTTC.

This clonotype was detected many times. The gene calls are TRBV11-1 and TRBJ1-5, with D hard to call. Germline V gives CDR1 SGHAT, CDR2 FQDESV (reference sequence). The V gene lost 0 bases and the J gene lost 0 bases, with 6 bases spanning the gap. The CDR3 covers 15 residues. Here the CDR3 DNA reads TGTGCCAGCAGCTTAGCCGGGGATAGCAATCAGCCCCAGCATTTT. It yields the protein CASSLAGDSNQPQHF.

This rearrangement joins TRBV30 to TRBJ2-1; D may be TRBD1 (6 bases). Trimming shortened V by 3 bases and J by 9 bases, and 12 bases separated the two germline ends. CDR3 length equals 12 residues. Looked up from germline, CDR1 is GTSNPN and CDR2 is SVGIG (reference sequence). Written as DNA, the CDR3 is TGTGCCTGGAGGGAGTGGGGGCGTGAGCAGTTCTTC. Encoded protein: CAWREWGREQFF.

The sample holds a few counts of this clonotype. This sequence joins TRBV5-1 and TRBJ2-1, with D perhaps TRBD2 (6 bases). CDR1 is SGHRS, CDR2 YFSETQ, per germline. The germline V and J ends were trimmed by 4 bases and 5 bases, with 25 bases remaining between them. CDR3 length equals 18 residues. The CDR3 region is CASSPLLVKRAINNEQFF. The CDR3 nucleotides are TGCGCCAGCAGCCCTCTACTGGTGAAGCGGGCAATCAACAATGAGCAGTTCTTC.

A few counts support this clonotype. The V gene is TRBV7-6, the J gene TRBJ2-7; D may be TRBD2 (5 bases). The CDR3 is 12 amino acids. In germline, CDR1 is SGHVS, CDR2 FNYEAQ. V gave up 3 bases and J gave up 5 bases, with 8 bases separating them. In DNA form, the CDR3 reads TGTGCCAGCAGCTTTACCGGGGACGAGCAGTACTTC. This gives the protein CASSFTGDEQYF.

This chain joins TRBV3-1 and TRBJ1-6, with a weak D call TRBD1 (5 bases). The V gene lost 0 bases and the J gene lost 2 bases, with 14 bases spanning the gap. Germline V gives CDR1 LGHDT, CDR2 YNNKEL (reference sequence). The CDR3 sequence is 18 residues long. CDR3: CASSQEHPAGPYNSPLHF. In DNA form, the CDR3 reads TGTGCCAGCAGCCAAGAGCACCCAGCAGGGCCCTATAATTCACCCCTCCACTTT.

V and J are TRBV7-9 and TRBJ1-5; D unresolved. V lost 1 base, J lost 5 bases, and 12 bases lay in between. The CDR3 covers 15 residues. Per the germline V gene, CDR1 is SEHNR and CDR2 is FQNEAQ (reference sequence). The CDR3, as DNA: TGTGCCAGCAGCTTAGGTGGGGTCGGGGATCAGCCCCAGCATTTT. Amino acid sequence: CASSLGGVGDQPQHF.

The V gene is TRBV4-2, the J gene TRBJ1-2; TRBD1 agrees at 11 bases. Per the germline V gene, CDR1 is LGHNA and CDR2 is YNFKEQ. V was clipped by 3 bases and J by 4 bases; unmatched bases: 4. CDR3 length: 15 residues. For the CDR3, the DNA is TGTGCCAGCAGCCACACCGGGACAGGGGGCTATGGCTACACCTTC. Amino acid sequence: CASSHTGTGGYGYTF.

The sample holds a few counts of this clonotype. The chain uses TRBV29-1 and TRBJ1-1; D call uncertain. The length of the CDR3 is 13 residues. From germline, CDR1 is SQVTM and CDR2 ANQGSEA. V was pared by 5 bases and J by 6 bases, with 16 bases between. The CDR3 DNA is TGCAGCGTTCCGGAGGGCGTCTTCGCTGAAGCTTTCTTT. This sequence encodes CSVPEGVFAEAFF. Full variable domain (outside the CDR3, taken from reference TRBV29-1 and TRBJ1-1): SAVISQKPSRDICQRGTSLTIQCQVDSQVTMMFWYRQQPGQSLTLIATANQGSEATYESGFVIDKFPISRPNLTFSTLTVSNMSPEDSSIYLCSVPEGVFAEAFFGQGTRLTVV.

The chain links TRBV4-1 to TRBJ1-2, with D hard to call. This CDR3 comprises 15 residues. The ends were cut back, 1 base at V and 5 bases at J, with 14 bases in the middle. Germline V lookup: CDR1 MGHRA, CDR2 YSYEKL. The CDR3 region has the DNA TGCGCCAGCAGCCAAGTACAAGGGAACGCATATGGCTACACCTTC. Amino acid sequence: CASSQVQGNAYGYTF.

The rearrangement joins TRBV4-2 to TRBJ2-2; 10 bases match TRBD2. CDR1 is LGHNA and CDR2 is YNFKEQ in the germline V gene. The CDR3 contains 16 residues. V gave up 7 bases and J gave up 3 bases; unmatched junction bases: 8. In DNA form, the CDR3 reads TGTGCCAGCAACCCTCGGACTAGCGGATACACCGGGGAGCTGTTTTTT. Amino acid sequence: CASNPRTSGYTGELFF.

This clonotype was picked up a small number of times. This chain uses TRBV6-2 or TRBV6-3 with TRBJ2-6, with D tentatively TRBD1 or TRBD2 (5 bases each). The germline V gene encodes CDR1 MNHEY and CDR2 SVGEGT. The CDR3 covers 15 residues. Trimming took 2 bases from V and 6 from J, leaving 11 bases between them. The CDR3 DNA is TGTGCCAGCAGTTACCCAGCGGACACGGCCAACGTCCTGACTTTC. This codes for CASSYPADTANVLTF.

The V gene is TRBV6-5, the J gene TRBJ2-1; 8 nucleotides match TRBD1. The CDR3 length is 13 residues. The germline V gene encodes CDR1 MNHEY and CDR2 SVGAGI. Trimming removed 6 bases from V and 8 bases from J; junction bases left unmatched: 6. The CDR3 bases are TGTGCCAGCAGGTCAGGGGGCTTCGATGAGCAGTTCTTC. This gives the protein CASRSGGFDEQFF.

This clonotype was counted ten times or more. V and J are TRBV7-8 and TRBJ2-3; no clear D. Germline CDR1 reads SGHVS; CDR2 reads FQNEAQ. This CDR3 has 11 amino acids. V lost 4 bases and J lost 3, with 2 bases in between. CDR3 sequence: CASSWTDTQYF. The CDR3 DNA follows: TGTGCCAGCAGCTGGACAGATACGCAGTATTTT.

This sequence joins TRBV2 and TRBJ1-1; no definite D call. Germline V CDR1 and CDR2: SNHLY, FYNNEI. CDR3 size: 15 residues. The ends were cut back, 2 bases at V and 3 bases at J, with 13 bases in the middle. CDR3 sequence reads: CASSENFGSHTEAFF. In DNA, the CDR3 is TGTGCCAGCAGTGAAAATTTTGGGAGCCACACTGAAGCTTTCTTT.

This clonotype was seen ten or more times. The chain carries TRBV29-1 and TRBJ2-2; D is unclear. V dropped 7 bases and J dropped 4 bases, with 10 bases sitting between them. CDR3 size: 12 residues. Germline V gene lookup returns CDR1 SQVTM and CDR2 ANQGSEA. The CDR3 coding sequence is TGCAGCGCGGAAAAGGGCACCGGGGAGCTGTTTTTT. Protein product: CSAEKGTGELFF.

The table lists this clonotype with a few counts. This sequence joins TRBV6-2 or TRBV6-3 and TRBJ2-2; weak D call: TRBD2 (5 bases). Germline V gene sequence: CDR1 MNHEY, CDR2 SVGEGT. Trimming removed 0 bases at V and 3 bases at J, with 5 bases between. The CDR3 spans 14 residues. This chain's CDR3 is CASSYSGDTGELFF. The CDR3 region has the DNA TGTGCCAGCAGTTACTCCGGGGACACCGGGGAGCTGTTTTTT.